One and the same sample provided the 32 T cell receptor beta chains below, sequenced in a study of blood T cell repertoires in COVID-19. This table comes from immunoSEQ multiplex PCR, and its TCRdb copy is limited to in-frame clones, with some not included. The table records 200,000 to 250,000 clones, approximately 90% of them present only once. Sample: peripheral blood. The receptors shown here come from a man in his fifties or sixties with COVID-19, enrolled during active disease.

The rearrangement joins TRBV10-1 to TRBJ1-2; D remains unclear. CDR3 size: 12 residues. V was clipped by 7 bases and J by 3 bases, with 9 bases between them. CDR1 and CDR2 from the germline V gene are WNHNN and SYGVQD (reference sequence). The CDR3 region has the DNA TGCGCCAGCAAGTTAGAGGACTATGGCTACACCTTC. Protein sequence: CASKLEDYGYTF.

The chain couples TRBV10-3 to TRBJ1-6; D is possibly TRBD1 (5 bases). The germline gives CDR1 ENHRY, CDR2 SYGVKD. V shed 5 bases and J shed 6 bases, with 14 bases lying between them. The CDR3 is 15 amino acids. CDR3 DNA: TGTGCCATCAGTCCCGGGGGGGGTTCTAATTCACCCCTCCACTTT. Protein: CAISPGGGSNSPLHF.

The V call is TRBV11-2, the J call TRBJ1-1; TRBD1 matches at 7 bases. The CDR3 spans 15 residues. The ends lost 1 base at V and 5 bases at J; junction bases unmatched: 7. Germline V gives CDR1 SGHAT, CDR2 FQNNGV. The CDR3 here is CASSLVRGAGTEAFF. CDR3 nucleotides: TGTGCCAGCAGCTTAGTCAGGGGGGCCGGGACTGAAGCTTTCTTT.

The chain couples TRBV10-2 to TRBJ1-5, with TRBD1 as a possible D gene (5 bases). Germline CDR1 WSHSY, CDR2 SAAADI. V dropped 2 bases and J dropped 0 bases, with 8 bases sitting between them. There are 15 residues in the CDR3. CDR3 residues: CASSEGGGSNQPQHF. The CDR3 DNA sequence: TGCGCCAGCAGTGAGGGGGGGGGTAGCAATCAGCCCCAGCATTTT.

The genes are TRBV2 and TRBJ1-3; 7 positions agree with TRBD1. Germline V gene data show CDR1 as SNHLY and CDR2 as FYNNEI. V dropped 6 bases and J dropped 7; count of bases not matched to a gene: 12. The CDR3 contains 15 residues. In DNA, the CDR3 is TGTGCCAGCAGGACCCGGACAGGAATCCCCAACACCATATATTTT. Amino acids: CASRTRTGIPNTIYF.

J is TRBJ2-3 and V is TRBV7-2, with 9 bases identical to TRBD2. The J segment lost 4 bases and the V segment lost 4 bases, leaving 15 bases of the junction unmatched. There are 18 residues in the CDR3. Per germline, CDR1 SGHTA and CDR2 FQGNSA. The CDR3 DNA is TGTGCCAGCAGCTCCCAGGGGGGTAGCGGGAGCTGGGCAGATACGCAGTATTTT. This translates into CASSSQGGSGSWADTQYF.

This rearrangement joins TRBV28 to TRBJ2-5; D might be TRBD2 (7 bases). The CDR3 spans 14 residues. The germline gives CDR1 MDHEN, CDR2 SYDVKM. With 8 bases removed from V and 7 bases from J, the gap between germline ends came to 20 bases. This CDR3 reads CASLDTGRGGTQYF. The CDR3 nucleotides are TGTGCCAGCCTAGACACAGGGAGGGGGGGGACCCAGTACTTC.

The chain combines TRBV5-1 with TRBJ1-4; TRBD1 might be the D (5 bases). CDR3 length equals 15 residues. The V end lost 4 bases, the J end lost 10 bases, and 20 bases lay between the germline ends. Germline CDR1 is SGHRS and CDR2 is YFSETQ. In nucleotides, the CDR3 is TGCGCCAGCAGCATCGGATGGGGGGAGGGTGGAAAACTGTTTTTT. This encodes CASSIGWGEGGKLFF.

The rearrangement uses TRBV2 and TRBJ2-1; D perhaps matches TRBD2 (5 bases). The CDR3 is made up of 16 amino acids. The V gene lost 6 bases and the J gene lost 2 bases, with 17 bases spanning the gap. Germline CDR1 and CDR2: SNHLY and FYNNEI. The DNA for the CDR3 is TGTGCCAGCAGAGGTAGTCTAGCAGGCCCCTACAATGAGCAGTTCTTC. It specifies CASRGSLAGPYNEQFF.

The rearrangement joins TRBV24-1 to TRBJ1-2, with TRBD1 matching 9 bases. The ends lost 5 bases at V and 7 bases at J; junction bases unmatched: 4. CDR1 KGHDR and CDR2 SFDVKD come from the germline V gene. This CDR3 has 13 amino acids. The CDR3 protein is CATSAGQGSGYTF. The DNA for the CDR3 is TGTGCCACCAGTGCAGGACAGGGGAGTGGCTACACCTTC.

The CDR3 loop reads CASSKGQDLSGNTIYF. In DNA form, the CDR3 reads TGTGCCAGTAGTAAGGGACAGGACCTCTCTGGAAACACCATATATTTT. This chain uses TRBV19 with TRBJ1-3, with 8 bases matching TRBD1. J lost 0 bases, V lost 4 bases, and 5 bases had no gene match. The V gene's germline CDR1 is LNHDA and CDR2 SQIVND (reference sequence). The CDR3 sequence is 16 residues long.

The V call is TRBV7-8, the J call TRBJ1-2, with a weak D call TRBD1 (5 bases). Germline CDR1 and CDR2: SGHVS and FQNEAQ. This CDR3 spans 13 amino acids. V lost 5 bases, J lost 8 bases, and 15 bases lay in between. This CDR3 is CASSINPEGGYTF. DNA for the CDR3: TGTGCCAGCAGCATCAACCCGGAGGGGGGCTACACCTTC.

CDR3 loop: CASSLYRRTGNTGELFF. The CDR3, as DNA: TGTGCCAGCAGCTTATATCGTCGGACAGGGAACACCGGGGAGCTGTTTTTT. This rearrangement joins TRBV7-3 to TRBJ2-2; TRBD1 matches 7 bases. Trimming at V came to 2 bases and at J to 1 base, leaving 7 bases not matched to a gene. The CDR3 totals 17 residues. Germline V CDR1 and CDR2: SGHTA, FQGTGA. The whole variable domain, remainder taken from reference TRBV7-3 and TRBJ2-2, is GAGVSQTPSNKVTEKGKYVELRCDPISGHTALYWYRQSLGQGPEFLIYFQGTGAADDSGLPNDRFFAVRPEGSVSTLKIQRTERGDSAVYLCASSLYRRTGNTGELFFGEGSRLTVL.

This clone was picked up one time. The chain has TRBV7-2 and TRBJ2-1, with 9 bases fitting TRBD2. The germline gives CDR1 SGHTA, CDR2 FQGNSA. The junction had 13 bases not matched to a gene; V was cut back by 1 base and J by 9 bases. The CDR3 extends over 17 amino acids. The CDR3 DNA follows: TGTGCCAGCAGCTTAGGGGGCGGGAGGGCCCGACATTCTGAGCAGTTCTTC. It specifies CASSLGGGRARHSEQFF.

V gene TRBV19 combines with J gene TRBJ1-2, with TRBD1 matching 8 bases. The germline CDR1 and CDR2 sequences are LNHDA and SQIVND (reference sequence). V lost 0 bases and J lost 8; bases outside the gene matches: 5. CDR3 length: 14 amino acids. This CDR3 reads CASSIDRGRFGYTF. The CDR3 DNA is TGTGCCAGTAGTATAGACAGGGGGCGGTTCGGCTACACCTTC.

V gene TRBV19 combines with J gene TRBJ2-7; 9 bases line up with TRBD1. The CDR3 extends over 14 amino acids. CDR1 and CDR2 from the germline V gene are LNHDA and SQIVND (reference sequence). The J segment lost 3 bases and the V segment lost 3 bases, leaving 3 bases of the junction unmatched. The CDR3 DNA reads as TGTGCCAGTAGTATCCAGGACAGGGGCTACGAGCAGTACTTC. Translated: CASSIQDRGYEQYF.

The CDR3 region has the DNA TGTGCCAGCTCACGGGACAGGGGATACGAGCAGTACTTC. Translating it yields CASSRDRGYEQYF. The chain has TRBV18 and TRBJ2-7; 10 bases match TRBD1. CDR1 is KGHSH, CDR2 LQKENI, per germline. The CDR3 has 13 amino acids. The junction had 1 base not matched to a gene; V was cut back by 4 bases and J by 4 bases.

The chain joins TRBV9 to TRBJ2-2; 8 nucleotides line up with TRBD2. Trimming took 4 bases from V and 2 from J; bases not matched to a gene: 4. Germline V lookup: CDR1 SGDLS, CDR2 YYNGEE. The CDR3 consists of 15 residues. CDR3 in amino acids: CASSQSGSNTGELFF. In nucleotides, the CDR3 is TGTGCCAGCAGCCAGAGCGGGAGCAACACCGGGGAGCTGTTTTTT.

The chain combines TRBV9 with TRBJ2-2; D ambiguous. Looked up from germline, CDR1 is SGDLS and CDR2 is YYNGEE. CDR3 length: 16 amino acids. Trimming pared 0 bases from V and 6 bases from J, leaving 15 bases between. The CDR3 DNA follows: TGTGCCAGCAGCGTAGATCGGCTAGTCATCCCCGGGGAGCTGTTTTTT. Protein: CASSVDRLVIPGELFF.

The chain couples TRBV6-5 to TRBJ2-7, with D possibly matching TRBD2 (5 bases). This CDR3 is built from 14 residues. The V end lost 8 bases, the J end lost 1 base, and 15 bases lay between the germline ends. The germline CDR1 and CDR2 sequences are MNHEY and SVGAGI. The CDR3 sequence is CASRVEADSYEQYF. In nucleotides, the CDR3 is TGTGCCAGCCGAGTGGAAGCGGATTCCTACGAGCAGTACTTC.

The V gene is TRBV3-1 (or the pseudogene TRBV3-2), the J gene TRBJ1-6, with D possibly TRBD1 on 5 matching bases. The germline V and J ends were trimmed by 1 base and 5 bases, with 12 bases remaining between them. The germline V gene encodes CDR1 LGHDT and CDR2 YNNKEL (reference sequence). This CDR3 has 16 residues. CDR3 amino acids: CASSQVAGWNNSPLHF. The CDR3 bases are TGTGCCAGCAGCCAAGTAGCAGGGTGGAATAATTCACCCCTCCACTTT.

The sample holds one count of this clone. The gene calls are TRBV2 and TRBJ2-3; TRBD2 matches 8 bases. From germline, CDR1 is SNHLY and CDR2 FYNNEI. V lost 8 bases and J lost 0; bases outside the gene matches: 4. CDR3 length: 14 amino acids. Here the CDR3 reads CASAGGLSTDTQYF. CDR3 bases: TGTGCCAGCGCGGGGGGACTTAGCACAGATACGCAGTATTTT.

The chain joins TRBV6-2 or TRBV6-3 to TRBJ2-2, with no clear D. Germline V lookup: CDR1 MNHEY, CDR2 SVGEGT. Trimming shortened V by 6 bases and J by 7 bases, and 9 bases separated the two germline ends. This CDR3 contains 12 residues. The CDR3 nucleotides read TGTGCCAGCAGCCAATATTTCGGGGAGCTGTTTTTT. Encoded protein: CASSQYFGELFF.

V gene TRBV25-1 combines with J gene TRBJ2-6; D unresolved. Trimming left V 2 bases short and J 0 bases short, with 8 bases between. Germline CDR1 and CDR2: MGHDK and SYGVNS. CDR3 size: 16 residues. The CDR3 sequence is CASSEVANSGANVLTF. The CDR3 DNA sequence: TGTGCCAGCAGTGAAGTAGCCAACTCTGGGGCCAACGTCCTGACTTTC.

This chain connects TRBV4-2 to TRBJ2-3; D may be TRBD2 (6 bases). The germline V gene has CDR1 LGHNA and CDR2 YNFKEQ. The CDR3 sequence is 15 residues long. The V gene lost 1 base and the J gene lost 1 base, with 9 bases spanning the gap. The CDR3, as DNA: TGTGCCAGCAGCCAAGGAGCGGGCCGCACAGATACGCAGTATTTT. Translation: CASSQGAGRTDTQYF.

The chain carries TRBV6-5 and TRBJ2-3; no firm D call. Looked up from germline, CDR1 is MNHEY and CDR2 is SVGAGI. V was cut by 2 bases and J by 5 bases, with 11 bases left in between. The CDR3 runs to 14 residues. The CDR3 DNA follows: TGTGCCAGCAGTTACGGCCGCCAGCGAGATACGCAGTATTTT. This sequence encodes CASSYGRQRDTQYF.

The CDR3 loop reads CASSTDREPPRPGETQYF. As DNA, the CDR3 is TGTGCCAGCAGTACGGACAGGGAGCCTCCACGACCCGGAGAGACCCAGTACTTC. This rearrangement joins TRBV2 to TRBJ2-5; 8 bases are shared with TRBD1. The CDR3 spans 18 residues. Per the germline V gene, CDR1 is SNHLY and CDR2 is FYNNEI. The V gene end was trimmed by 5 bases and the J gene end by 4 bases; junction bases not matched to a gene: 18.

The chain has TRBV7-9 and TRBJ1-2; TRBD1 agrees at 8 bases. There are 15 residues in the CDR3. Germline values: CDR1 SEHNR, CDR2 FQNEAQ (reference sequence). V lost 5 bases and J lost 0; bases outside the gene matches: 5. As DNA, the CDR3 is TGTGCCAGCAGCCCAAGACAGGGGTCTAACTATGGCTACACCTTC. It is translated as CASSPRQGSNYGYTF.

This sequence joins TRBV7-2 and TRBJ1-2; D might be TRBD1 (6 bases). The CDR3 covers 16 residues. V lost 5 bases and J lost 8, with 24 bases in between. Germline CDR1 reads SGHTA; CDR2 reads FQGNSA. The DNA for the CDR3 is TGTGCCAGCAGCCCTGATTACAGGGCTCGGGATATGGGCTACACCTTC. This translates into CASSPDYRARDMGYTF. The whole variable domain, remainder taken from reference TRBV7-2 and TRBJ1-2, is GAGVSQSPSNKVTEKGKDVELRCDPISGHTALYWYRQSLGQGLEFLIYFQGNSAPDKSGLPSDRFSAERTGGSVSTLTIQRTQQEDSAVYLCASSPDYRARDMGYTFGSGTRLTVV.

In nucleotides, the CDR3 is TGTGCCATCAGCGAGGGGTTAGCATATGGCTACACCTTC. Its translation is CAISEGLAYGYTF. The chain has TRBV10-3 and TRBJ1-2; a possible D gene is TRBD1 (5 bases). The germline V gene encodes CDR1 ENHRY and CDR2 SYGVKD. V lost 6 bases to trimming and J lost 5 bases, with 13 bases between them. This CDR3 has 13 residues.

J is TRBJ2-7 and V is TRBV28; possibly TRBD2 for D (5 bases). V lost 6 bases and J 2 bases, leaving 11 bases between the germline ends. This CDR3 region has 13 residues. Germline CDR1 MDHEN, CDR2 SYDVKM. The CDR3 loop reads CASSRGWTYEQYF. The CDR3 DNA sequence: TGTGCCAGCAGCCGGGGATGGACCTACGAGCAGTACTTC.

The rearrangement joins TRBV30 to TRBJ2-7, with 7 bases aligning to TRBD1. CDR1 GTSNPN and CDR2 SVGIG come from the germline V gene (reference sequence). V was clipped by 0 bases and J by 7 bases; unmatched bases: 3. CDR3 length: 12 amino acids. For the CDR3, the DNA is TGTGCCTGGAGTGTTCAGGGGGTTGAGCAGTACTTC. The encoded protein is CAWSVQGVEQYF.